The 21 T cell receptor beta chains listed next were all sequenced from one sample in a study of low-dose radiotherapy and immunotherapy resistance in tumors. Primers used for first-strand cDNA, a TRAV- and TRBV-specific set, covered both alpha and beta chains. With a constant-region primer and a V-primer adapter, TCRs were subjected to 20 PCR cycles of amplification. TCRdb processed the reads anew with MiXCR; each CDR3 protein has one entry. The table records 7,000 to 8,500 distinct CDR3 sequences, 75% to 85% of them present only once. These receptors all come from a human donor with advanced metastatic prostate, ovarian, gallbladder or colorectal cancer (not recorded which). This table probably holds off-target reads from a library built for another chain.

The chain links TRBV2 to TRBJ2-5; D call uncertain. The length of the CDR3 is 12 residues. Germline V gene data show CDR1 as SNHLY and CDR2 as FYNNEI. V dropped 6 bases and J dropped 2 bases, with 7 bases sitting between them. Here the CDR3 DNA reads TGTGCCAGCAGGGCAGAACAAGAGACCCAGTACTTC. Protein product: CASRAEQETQYF.

The chain links TRBV6-6 to TRBJ2-5, with D perhaps TRBD2 (5 bases). The CDR3 sequence is 12 residues long. CDR1 MNHNY and CDR2 SVGAGI come from the germline V gene (reference sequence). The V and J ends lost 6 bases and 3 bases respectively, with 8 bases between them. The CDR3 reads CASRVGEETQYF. CDR3 in DNA: TGTGCCAGCAGGGTCGGGGAAGAGACCCAGTACTTC.

This chain joins TRBV2 and TRBJ2-1, with 7 nucleotides matching TRBD1. Germline V lookup: CDR1 SNHLY, CDR2 FYNNEI. The length of the CDR3 is 13 residues. V trimming: 5 bases; J trimming: 7 bases; junction bases outside the gene matches: 5. The CDR3 bases are TGTGCCAGCAGTTCTGACAGGGATAATGAGCAGTTCTTC. Translating gives CASSSDRDNEQFF.

The genes are TRBV21-1 and TRBJ1-4; TRBD1, the table's D call, lacks a check against the DNA. TRBV21-1 is flagged as a pseudogene. This CDR3 has 15 residues. For the CDR3, the DNA is TGTGCCAGCAGCAAGACGAAGGGGAAGAATGAAAAACTGTTTTTT. This codes for CASSKTKGKNEKLFF.

V is TRBV6-2 or TRBV6-3 and J is TRBJ1-6, with 7 positions matching TRBD1. The CDR3 length is 19 residues. V lost 5 bases and J lost 8; bases outside the gene matches: 21. Looked up from germline, CDR1 is MNHEY and CDR2 is SVGEGT. CDR3: CASSNPGTVPPFFHSPLHF. For the CDR3, the DNA is TGTGCCAGCAGTAATCCCGGGACAGTACCCCCGTTTTTCCATTCACCCCTCCACTTT.

V is TRBV6-6 and J is TRBJ2-7, with 9 bases fitting TRBD1. With V trimmed by 7 bases and J by 2 bases, 18 bases remained unmatched. Per the germline V gene, CDR1 is MNHNY and CDR2 is SVGAGI (reference sequence). The CDR3 length is 18 residues. This CDR3 is CASTHSRRSRDRAYEQYF. For the CDR3, the DNA is TGTGCCAGCACCCATAGCCGTCGAAGCAGGGACAGGGCCTACGAGCAGTACTTC.

The chain is built from TRBV4-1 and TRBJ1-1; D call uncertain. V lost 3 bases to trimming and J lost 1 base, with 12 bases between them. The CDR3 is made up of 15 amino acids. Germline CDR1 is MGHRA and CDR2 is YSYEKL. The CDR3 coding sequence is TGCGCCAGCAGCCAGGCTACAGTGACGAACACTGAAGCTTTCTTT. It translates to CASSQATVTNTEAFF.

This chain uses TRBV12-3 or TRBV12-4 with TRBJ2-1; D gene uncertain. This CDR3 contains 13 residues. Trimming took 1 base from V and 7 from J, leaving 8 bases between them. CDR3 DNA: TGTGCCAGCAGTTTAGGGGTCGCGAATGAGCAGTTCTTC. Translating it yields CASSLGVANEQFF.

This clonotype turned up a few times. The chain couples TRBV2 to TRBJ2-3; TRBD1 or TRBD2 may be the D gene (6 bases each). The CDR3 is 14 amino acids. Germline CDR1 is SNHLY and CDR2 is FYNNEI. Trimming took 2 bases from V and 5 from J, leaving 11 bases between them. This chain's CDR3 is CASSEYGGEDTQYF. CDR3 in DNA: TGTGCCAGCAGTGAATACGGGGGCGAAGATACGCAGTATTTT. Full variable domain (outside the CDR3, taken from reference TRBV2 and TRBJ2-3): EPEVTQTPSHQVTQMGQEVILRCVPISNHLYFYWYRQILGQKVEFLVSFYNNEISEKSEIFDDQFSVERPDGSNFTLKIRSTKLEDSAMYFCASSEYGGEDTQYFGPGTRLTVL.

The rearrangement uses TRBV13 and TRBJ2-7, with TRBD1 matching 10 bases. Per the germline V gene, CDR1 is PRHDT and CDR2 is FYEKMQ (reference sequence). J gave up 2 bases and V 5 bases, and 9 bases lay outside the gene matches. The CDR3 totals 16 residues. The CDR3 here is CASSREAGTGAYEQYF. Here the CDR3 DNA reads TGTGCCAGCAGCCGAGAAGCCGGGACAGGGGCCTACGAGCAGTACTTC.

This clonotype was seen only once. This chain joins TRBV18 and TRBJ2-7; D remains ambiguous. CDR3 size: 15 residues. Germline-derived CDR1 and CDR2 are KGHSH and LQKENI. Trimming stripped 0 bases from V and 3 bases from J, with 12 bases between. CDR3 amino acids: CASSPPVTPGYEQYF. The CDR3 nucleotides are TGTGCCAGCTCACCACCTGTCACCCCGGGCTACGAGCAGTACTTC.

The chain joins TRBV11-3 to TRBJ2-1; TRBD1 matches 7 bases. This CDR3 spans 14 amino acids. Per germline, CDR1 SGHNT and CDR2 YENEEA. V lost 6 bases, J lost 7 bases, and 9 bases stayed unmatched. The CDR3 region has the DNA TGTGCCAGCAGGCCTAGGGGGCGAAGTAATGAGCAGTTCTTC. It encodes CASRPRGRSNEQFF.

CDR3 protein: CASSQDYRITDTQYF. Written as DNA, the CDR3 is TGTGCCAGCAGCCAAGATTATCGGATTACAGATACGCAGTATTTT. This rearrangement joins TRBV4-2 to TRBJ2-3; D unresolved. Germline CDR1 is LGHNA and CDR2 is YNFKEQ. V lost 0 bases and J 3 bases, leaving 10 bases between the germline ends. This CDR3 has 15 residues.

The chain links TRBV12-3 or TRBV12-4 to TRBJ1-2, with unresolved D. The CDR3 totals 14 residues. Trimming pared 3 bases from V and 4 bases from J, leaving 12 bases between. The CDR3 is CASSFFGESYGYTF. The CDR3 nucleotides are TGTGCCAGCAGTTTCTTTGGGGAATCCTATGGCTACACCTTC.

By its share, this clonotype is hyperexpanded (1% or more). This chain connects TRBV1 to TRBJ1-6. TRBV1 corresponds to a pseudogene. This CDR3 contains 14 residues. The CDR3 region is CTSRINTNAGKSTF. The CDR3 coding sequence is TGCACCAGCAGGATTAACACCAATGCAGGCAAATCAACCTTT.

The V and J genes are TRBV20-1 and TRBJ2-3; TRBD1 aligns across 8 bases. The CDR3 runs to 14 residues. Germline V lookup: CDR1 DFQATT, CDR2 SNEGSKA (reference sequence). V was pared by 6 bases and J by 4 bases, with 9 bases of the junction left unmatched. As DNA, the CDR3 is TGCAGTGCCCACAAGCCAGGGGGCCCAGATACGCAGTATTTT. The encoded protein is CSAHKPGGPDTQYF.

The V call is TRBV4-3, the J call TRBJ2-2, with D tentatively TRBD1 or TRBD2 (7 bases each). Trimming removed 4 bases from V and 3 bases from J, with 24 bases in between. The CDR3 has 19 residues. Germline lookup yields CDR1 LGHNA and CDR2 YSLEER. In DNA, the CDR3 is TGCGCCAGCAGCCGCAGACAGGGCGGCGGGGGACGGGACACCGGGGAGCTGTTTTTT. Its translation is CASSRRQGGGGRDTGELFF.

V and J are TRBV20-1 and TRBJ2-5, with 8 nucleotides matching TRBD2. V trimming: 3 bases; J trimming: 5 bases; junction bases outside the gene matches: 5. From germline, CDR1 is DFQATT and CDR2 SNEGSKA (reference sequence). This CDR3 spans 13 amino acids. The CDR3 DNA reads as TGCAGTGCTAGCGGGGGGGCTTGGGAGACCCAGTACTTC. It encodes CSASGGAWETQYF.

V gene TRBV11-2 combines with J gene TRBJ2-1, with D possibly TRBD1 on 6 matching bases. CDR1 and CDR2 (germline): SGHAT, FQNNGV. The V gene lost 8 bases and the J gene lost 12 bases, with 17 bases spanning the gap. CDR3 length equals 12 residues. The CDR3, as DNA: TGTGCCAGCTCCCATTGGGGGACAACGCAGTTCTTC. This gives the protein CASSHWGTTQFF.

This clonotype appeared a single time. V gene TRBV5-4 combines with J gene TRBJ2-1; 7 bases fit TRBD1. Looked up from germline, CDR1 is SGHNT and CDR2 is YYREEE (reference sequence). CDR3 length equals 14 residues. With 1 base clipped from V and 12 bases from J, the junction kept 10 bases outside the gene matches. CDR3 bases: TGTGCCAGCAGCTTGAACGGACAGGACCGGGCGCAGTTCTTC. It encodes CASSLNGQDRAQFF.

CDR3 amino acids: CASSLRDTGPPTGELFF. DNA for the CDR3: TGCGCCAGCAGCTTGAGGGACACCGGACCCCCCACCGGGGAGCTGTTTTTT. V is TRBV5-1 and J is TRBJ2-2; D might be TRBD1 (6 bases). Germline assignment: CDR1 SGHRS and CDR2 YFSETQ. Trimming cost V 1 base and J 4 bases, with 17 bases left between them. CDR3 length equals 17 residues.